Listed here are 26 T cell receptor beta chains from one sample, sequenced in a study of T cell responses to AZD1222 COVID-19 vaccine. Profiled with immunoSEQ multiplex PCR; TCRdb holds only in-frame clones, not every one. This repertoire shows tens of thousands of clones, 88% found once; its top ten account for roughly 25%. The specimen comprised peripheral blood, sampled 28 days after the second AZD1222 dose. All receptors derive from an adult who received the AZD1222 COVID-19 vaccine.

This clone was observed a few times. V gene TRBV19 combines with J gene TRBJ1-1, with a possible D match to TRBD1 (6 bases). Germline V CDR1 and CDR2: LNHDA, SQIVND (reference sequence). With 2 bases removed from V and 3 bases from J, the gap between germline ends came to 13 bases. This CDR3 contains 15 residues. The CDR3 protein is CASSITSPGDTEAFF. CDR3 bases: TGTGCCAGTAGTATAACGAGTCCAGGGGACACTGAAGCTTTCTTT.

Only one count was recorded for this clone. The rearrangement joins TRBV5-4 to TRBJ1-6, with 8 bases matching TRBD1. The V segment lost 4 bases and the J segment 4 bases; nucleotides outside the gene matches: 10. Germline lookup yields CDR1 SGHNT and CDR2 YYREEE (reference sequence). CDR3 size: 17 residues. CDR3 in DNA: TGTGCCAGCAGCCTCGGACAGGGCGAATCATATAATTCACCCCTCCACTTT. Encoded protein: CASSLGQGESYNSPLHF. Drawing the rest from reference TRBV5-4 and TRBJ1-6, the complete variable domain is ETGVTQSPTHLIKTRGQQVTLRCSSQSGHNTVSWYQQALGQGPQFIFQYYREEENGRGNFPPRFSGLQFPNYSSELNVNALELDDSALYLCASSLGQGESYNSPLHFGNGTRLTVT.

V usage is TRBV7-2 and J usage is TRBJ2-1; D not resolved. Trimming took 3 bases from V and 1 from J, leaving 16 bases between them. Germline-derived CDR1 and CDR2 are SGHTA and FQGNSA. This CDR3 comprises 17 residues. The CDR3 nucleotides read TGTGCCAGCAGCTTTTCACTGGCCCACCGATCCTACAATGAGCAGTTCTTC. It translates to CASSFSLAHRSYNEQFF.

This clone was detected only a few times. CDR3 bases: TGTGCCAGCTCACCAAACCCTTCCACTGAAGCTTTCTTT. Translating it yields CASSPNPSTEAFF. The chain couples TRBV18 to TRBJ1-1; no clear D gene. The germline V and J ends were trimmed by 2 bases and 4 bases, with 8 bases remaining between them. The CDR3 loop spans 13 amino acids. Looked up from germline, CDR1 is KGHSH and CDR2 is LQKENI. Looking up the rest from reference TRBV18 and TRBJ1-1 gives the full variable domain: NAGVMQNPRHLVRRRGQEARLRCSPMKGHSHVYWYRQLPEEGLKFMVYLQKENIIDESGMPKERFSAEFPKEGPSILRIQQVVRGDSAAYFCASSPNPSTEAFFGQGTRLTVV.

As DNA, the CDR3 is TGTGCCAGCAGCCGGGAATGGGAGCAGTTCTTC. This encodes CASSREWEQFF. The rearrangement uses TRBV7-6 and TRBJ2-1; weak D call: TRBD2 (5 bases). Germline V gives CDR1 SGHVS, CDR2 FNYEAQ. This CDR3 region has 11 residues. Deletions cut 5 bases from V and 10 bases from J, with 9 bases between.

The J gene is TRBJ1-1, the V gene TRBV7-3; a weak D match, TRBD1 (6 bases). V gave up 3 bases and J gave up 5 bases, with 13 bases separating them. This CDR3 spans 14 amino acids. Germline V CDR1 and CDR2: SGHTA, FQGTGA. Written as DNA, the CDR3 is TGTGCCAGCAGCTTGGGGGCGCAGAGTACTGAAGCTTTCTTT. Translated, it gives CASSLGAQSTEAFF.

The V gene is TRBV7-9, the J gene TRBJ2-3; TRBD2 agrees at 12 bases. V dropped 5 bases and J dropped 0; count of bases not matched to a gene: 3. Germline V gene lookup returns CDR1 SEHNR and CDR2 FQNEAQ (reference sequence). The CDR3 length is 16 residues. The CDR3 DNA sequence: TGTGCCAGCAGCCCCGGGACTAGCGGGAGCACAGATACGCAGTATTTT. Translation gives CASSPGTSGSTDTQYF.

This chain uses TRBV2 with TRBJ1-5; perhaps TRBD1 as D (6 bases). Between the trimmed V and J ends, which lost 5 bases and 3 bases, there was a span of 11 bases. In germline, CDR1 is SNHLY, CDR2 FYNNEI. This CDR3 has 14 amino acids. The CDR3 nucleotides read TGTGCCAGCAGTCAACAGGGATCCAATCAGCCCCAGCATTTT. Protein sequence: CASSQQGSNQPQHF.

V usage is TRBV19 and J usage is TRBJ1-5, with 8 positions matching TRBD1. The CDR3 is made up of 15 amino acids. V shed 7 bases and J 0 bases; nucleotides not matched to a gene: 5. Germline loops: CDR1 LNHDA, CDR2 SQIVND (reference sequence). CDR3 region: CASNRDRNSNQPQHF. CDR3 nucleotide sequence: TGTGCCAGTAATAGGGACAGGAATAGCAATCAGCCCCAGCATTTT.

The chain couples TRBV19 to TRBJ2-3; 9 positions match TRBD2. The CDR3 sequence is 15 residues long. The junction had 7 bases not matched to a gene; V was cut back by 5 bases and J by 4 bases. Germline values: CDR1 LNHDA, CDR2 SQIVND (reference sequence). The chain's CDR3 is CASSDTAGGADTQYF. The CDR3 coding sequence is TGTGCCAGTAGTGATACAGCGGGAGGAGCAGATACGCAGTATTTT.

The rearrangement joins TRBV25-1 to TRBJ2-7; TRBD1 might be the D (5 bases). V gave up 1 base and J gave up 4 bases, with 8 bases separating them. The CDR3 is 13 amino acids. Germline CDR1 is MGHDK and CDR2 is SYGVNS. CDR3 region: CASSELSGYEQYF. DNA for the CDR3: TGTGCCAGCAGTGAATTATCAGGGTACGAGCAGTACTTC.

This chain joins TRBV5-5 and TRBJ1-4, with 7 bases matching TRBD1. This CDR3 spans 14 amino acids. V was pared by 5 bases and J by 4 bases, with 5 bases of the junction left unmatched. Germline CDR1 SGHKS, CDR2 YYEKEE (reference sequence). The CDR3 sequence is CASSPGGYNEKLFF. The CDR3 bases are TGTGCCAGCAGTCCAGGGGGGTATAATGAAAAACTGTTTTTT.

The rearrangement uses TRBV14 and TRBJ1-1, with a possible D match to TRBD1 (5 bases). This CDR3 comprises 18 residues. CDR1 and CDR2 from the germline V gene are SGHDN and FVKESK. V was trimmed by 2 bases and J by 4 bases, leaving 23 bases between them. The CDR3 loop is CASSQFSGTVFRGTEAFF. CDR3 in DNA: TGTGCCAGCAGCCAATTCTCCGGGACGGTCTTTAGGGGCACTGAAGCTTTCTTT.

V usage is TRBV27 and J usage is TRBJ2-7; D remains unclear. The CDR3 sequence is 11 residues long. Germline CDR1 is MNHEY and CDR2 is SMNVEV (reference sequence). The V end lost 1 base, the J end lost 6 bases, and 4 bases lay between the germline ends. CDR3 bases: TGTGCCAGCAGTTTATACGGCGAGCAGTACTTC. The encoded protein is CASSLYGEQYF.

The rearrangement joins TRBV5-6 to TRBJ1-4, with D maybe TRBD1 (5 bases). V was pared by 3 bases and J by 6 bases, with 12 bases between. CDR1 is SGHDT, CDR2 YYEEEE, per germline. The CDR3 totals 14 residues. The CDR3 protein is CASSWGQTHEKLFF. In DNA form, the CDR3 reads TGTGCCAGCAGCTGGGGCCAGACTCATGAAAAACTGTTTTTT.

This chain connects TRBV6-5 to TRBJ1-1, with D maybe TRBD1 (6 bases). Deletions cut 1 base from V and 1 base from J, with 7 bases between. There are 14 residues in the CDR3. CDR1 and CDR2 (germline): MNHEY, SVGAGI. The CDR3 nucleotides read TGTGCCAGCAGTTACTGGGGACAGAACACTGAAGCTTTCTTT. Amino acids: CASSYWGQNTEAFF.

The chain carries TRBV14 and TRBJ2-7, with D perhaps matching TRBD1 (6 bases). The V and J ends lost 1 base and 4 bases respectively, with 17 bases between them. The CDR3 spans 16 residues. The germline V gene encodes CDR1 SGHDN and CDR2 FVKESK. CDR3 sequence reads: CASSQAVGRGHYEQYF. In nucleotides, the CDR3 is TGTGCCAGCAGCCAAGCCGTCGGCAGGGGCCATTACGAGCAGTACTTC. The full variable domain, in which reference TRBV14 and TRBJ2-7 provide the parts outside the CDR3, is EAGVTQFPSHSVIEKGQTVTLRCDPISGHDNLYWYRRVMGKEIKFLLHFVKESKQDESGMPNNRFLAERTGGTYSTLKVQPAELEDSGVYFCASSQAVGRGHYEQYFGPGTRLTVT.

The chain employs TRBV5-1 and TRBJ2-5, with D perhaps TRBD2 (5 bases). The CDR3 runs 15 residues. V lost 3 bases, J lost 4 bases, and 16 bases lay in between. Looked up from germline, CDR1 is SGHRS and CDR2 is YFSETQ. CDR3 protein: CASSWGGSEVETQYF. CDR3 nucleotide sequence: TGCGCCAGCAGCTGGGGTGGTAGCGAGGTAGAGACCCAGTACTTC. Full variable domain (outside the CDR3, taken from reference TRBV5-1 and TRBJ2-5): KAGVTQTPRYLIKTRGQQVTLSCSPISGHRSVSWYQQTPGQGLQFLFEYFSETQRNKGNFPGRFSGRQFSNSRSEMNVSTLELGDSALYLCASSWGGSEVETQYFGPGTRLLVL.

This clone was counted once. The V gene is TRBV5-1, the J gene TRBJ1-1, with 8 bases aligning to TRBD1. This CDR3 region has 15 residues. Germline-derived CDR1 and CDR2 are SGHRS and YFSETQ. The V and J ends lost 4 bases and 7 bases, in that order; junction bases with no gene match: 12. CDR3 sequence (DNA): TGCGCCAGCAGCCCGCCGGGCAGGGGGCTTGGTGAAGCTTTCTTT. Protein: CASSPPGRGLGEAFF.

The gene calls are TRBV11-2 and TRBJ1-2; 10 nucleotides agree with TRBD1. The CDR3 runs to 15 residues. Germline lookup yields CDR1 SGHAT and CDR2 FQNNGV. The ends lost 3 bases at V and 7 bases at J; junction bases unmatched: 8. CDR3 bases: TGTGCCAGCAGCTTCGCGGGACAGGGGCTGGGTGGCTACACCTTC. It yields the protein CASSFAGQGLGGYTF.

V usage is TRBV7-2 and J usage is TRBJ2-2; perhaps D is TRBD1 or TRBD2 (5 bases each). The CDR3 contains 15 residues. The germline gives CDR1 SGHTA, CDR2 FQGNSA. Between the trimmed V and J ends, which lost 5 bases and 7 bases, there was a span of 17 bases. The CDR3 protein is CASSQPGLTGGELFF. DNA for the CDR3: TGTGCCAGCAGCCAACCGGGGCTTACCGGCGGGGAGCTGTTTTTT. The full variable domain, with the rest looked up from reference TRBV7-2 and TRBJ2-2, is GAGVSQSPSNKVTEKGKDVELRCDPISGHTALYWYRQSLGQGLEFLIYFQGNSAPDKSGLPSDRFSAERTGGSVSTLTIQRTQQEDSAVYLCASSQPGLTGGELFFGEGSRLTVL.

This chain links TRBV4-2 with TRBJ1-5; D perhaps matches TRBD1 (6 bases). CDR3 length: 16 amino acids. Trimming left V 0 bases short and J 3 bases short, with 12 bases between. From germline, CDR1 is LGHNA and CDR2 YNFKEQ. This CDR3 reads CASSQDLDSFNQPQHF. CDR3 DNA sequence: TGTGCCAGCAGCCAAGATCTGGACAGCTTCAATCAGCCCCAGCATTTT.

The sample holds a few counts of this clone. The gene calls are TRBV7-3 and TRBJ2-2; D might be TRBD1 (6 bases). This CDR3 comprises 15 residues. Between the trimmed V and J ends, which lost 1 base and 4 bases, there was a span of 10 bases. Germline-derived CDR1 and CDR2 are SGHTA and FQGTGA. DNA of the CDR3: TGTGCCAGCAGCTTAAATCAGGGGAGCACCGGGGAGCTGTTTTTT. It translates to CASSLNQGSTGELFF.

The chain is built from TRBV6-1 and TRBJ2-2; D remains unclear. Looked up from germline, CDR1 is MNHNS and CDR2 is SASEGT. There are 16 residues in the CDR3. Trimming pared 0 bases from V and 0 bases from J, leaving 8 bases between. The CDR3 loop is CASSEAGSANTGELFF. CDR3 sequence (DNA): TGTGCCAGCAGTGAAGCGGGATCAGCGAACACCGGGGAGCTGTTTTTT.

This chain joins TRBV19 and TRBJ2-2; 10 bases match TRBD1. From germline, CDR1 is LNHDA and CDR2 SQIVND (reference sequence). V was pared by 3 bases and J by 6 bases, with 7 bases of the junction left unmatched. There are 16 residues in the CDR3. The CDR3 sequence: CASSIYDRGPSGELFF. The CDR3 coding sequence is TGTGCCAGTAGTATTTACGACAGGGGGCCTTCCGGGGAGCTGTTTTTT.

The chain recombines TRBV5-4 with TRBJ1-6; 8 bases align to TRBD1. After removal of 2 bases from V and 6 bases from J, the junction contained 1 base not matched to a gene. Germline V gives CDR1 SGHNT, CDR2 YYREEE (reference sequence). The CDR3 runs 14 residues. The chain's CDR3 is CASSFDRGNSPLHF. CDR3 DNA: TGTGCCAGCAGCTTCGACAGGGGTAATTCACCCCTCCACTTT.